The entry below describes one TCR beta chain. Its antigen is unknown. The PCR employed 60 Vbeta primers together with 13 Jbeta primers. Libraries were prepared by immunoSEQ multiplex PCR; TCRdb keeps only in-frame clonotypes and omits some of them. This listing includes about 140,000 clones. The sample belongs to a study of cytomegalovirus exposure and HLA in healthy donors. On the study more broadly: A data release that came early held some 84 million unique TCRs from HLA-typed donors. General study points: Reportedly, diagnosis of cytomegalovirus status by the classifier showed high specificity and sensitivity.

The CDR3 runs to 17 residues. CDR1 is SGDLS and CDR2 is YYNGEE in the germline V gene. V lost 1 base and J lost 7; bases outside the gene matches: 14. The source material was PBMCs. The chain recombines TRBV9 with TRBJ1-2; 9 bases align to TRBD1. This receptor was identified in a man between 35 and 55 years old in good health and CMV-seronegative. The CDR3 DNA sequence: TGTGCCAGCAGCGTATCATTGTTGAGGGGGGACAGGGTTGGCTACACCTTC. This gives the protein CASSVSLLRGDRVGYTF. Supplemented by reference TRBV9 and TRBJ1-2, the full variable domain reads DSGVTQTPKHLITATGQRVTLRCSPRSGDLSVYWYQQSLDQGLQFLIQYYNGEERAKGNILERFSAQQFPDLHSELNLSSLELGDSALYFCASSVSLLRGDRVGYTFGSGTRLTVV.